The rows below give T cell receptor beta chains drawn from one sample of a study of OX40 agonist ivuxolimab in advanced cancers. The table came from immunoSEQ multiplex PCR; TCRdb's copy has only in-frame clones and leaves some out. The sample has tens of thousands of clones; 82% are singletons. This sample comprised CD4+ or CD8+ T cells sorted from blood, obtained in a trial of the OX40 agonist ivuxolimab. These receptors were taken from an adult with an advanced solid tumor such as melanoma, head and neck, liver or kidney cancer. Both conserved end residues are part of each CDR3. D genes are given only for firm matches. The size entry is marked missing in some rows and otherwise reads once, few, many or a size class.

v_gene: TRBV6-7
len: 13
j_gene: TRBJ1-2
abundance: few
d_gene: TRBD1
CDR3aa: CASSEGASYGYTF
CDR3nt: TGTGCCAGCAGTGAGGGGGCCTCCTATGGCTACACCTTC

v_gene: TRBV5-1
len: 13
j_gene: TRBJ1-2
abundance: .
d_gene: .
CDR3aa: CASSLTDHYGYTF
CDR3nt: TGCGCCAGCAGCTTAACAGATCACTATGGCTACACCTTC

v_gene: TRBV18
len: 14
j_gene: TRBJ2-7
abundance: .
d_gene: TRBD1
CDR3aa: CASSPKTGEYEQYF
CDR3nt: TGTGCCAGCTCACCCAAGACAGGGGAGTACGAGCAGTACTTC

v_gene: TRBV11-3
len: 14
j_gene: TRBJ2-5
abundance: few
d_gene: .
CDR3aa: CASSLRGGRETQYF
CDR3nt: TGTGCCAGCAGCTTACGAGGCGGGCGAGAGACCCAGTACTTC

v_gene: TRBV14
len: 14
j_gene: TRBJ2-7
abundance: .
d_gene: .
CDR3aa: CASSQGRLSYEQYF
CDR3nt: TGTGCCAGCAGCCAAGGAAGACTCTCCTACGAGCAGTACTTC

v_gene: TRBV18
len: 17
j_gene: TRBJ2-3
abundance: .
d_gene: .
CDR3aa: CASSIVQVFTSTDTQYF
CDR3nt: TGTGCCAGCTCAATAGTGCAGGTTTTCACTAGCACAGATACGCAGTATTTT

v_gene: TRBV10-3
len: 14
j_gene: TRBJ1-1
abundance: once
d_gene: .
CDR3aa: CAISVGTSNTEAFF
CDR3nt: TGTGCCATCAGTGTTGGGACTTCGAACACTGAAGCTTTCTTT

v_gene: TRBV11-2
len: 13
j_gene: TRBJ2-3
abundance: .
d_gene: .
CDR3aa: CASSFPSTDTQYF
CDR3nt: TGTGCCAGCAGCTTCCCTAGCACAGATACGCAGTATTTT

v_gene: TRBV30
len: 14
j_gene: TRBJ1-2
abundance: .
d_gene: .
CDR3aa: CAWSILTGSYGYTF
CDR3nt: TGTGCCTGGAGCATACTCACAGGGTCCTATGGCTACACCTTC

v_gene: TRBV7-9
len: 13
j_gene: TRBJ1-3
abundance: .
d_gene: .
CDR3aa: CASKEGTGNTIYF
CDR3nt: TGTGCCAGTAAGGAGGGGACTGGAAACACCATATATTTT

v_gene: TRBV4-3
len: 16
j_gene: TRBJ2-2
abundance: .
d_gene: .
CDR3aa: CASSPPDTPNTGELFF
CDR3nt: TGCGCCAGCAGCCCCCCAGACACGCCGAACACCGGGGAGCTGTTTTTT

v_gene: TRBV20-1
len: 11
j_gene: TRBJ1-1
abundance: .
d_gene: .
CDR3aa: CSARGQRGAFF
CDR3nt: TGCAGTGCTAGAGGACAGAGAGGAGCTTTCTTT

v_gene: TRBV5-4
len: 16
j_gene: TRBJ2-1
abundance: .
d_gene: TRBD2
CDR3aa: CASSSSGTSGYNEQFF
CDR3nt: TGTGCCAGCAGCTCGTCCGGGACTAGCGGCTACAATGAGCAGTTCTTC

v_gene: TRBV18
len: 14
j_gene: TRBJ2-2
abundance: .
d_gene: .
CDR3aa: CASSQSTGIGELFF
CDR3nt: TGTGCCAGCTCACAAAGCACGGGAATCGGGGAGCTGTTTTTT

v_gene: TRBV7-8
len: 13
j_gene: TRBJ2-1
abundance: .
d_gene: TRBD1
CDR3aa: CASSGRQGNEQFF
CDR3nt: TGTGCCAGCAGCGGACGACAGGGCAATGAGCAGTTCTTC

v_gene: TRBV30
len: 16
j_gene: TRBJ1-5
abundance: .
d_gene: .
CDR3aa: CAWSREFKGTNQPQHF
CDR3nt: TGTGCCTGGAGTCGGGAATTCAAGGGAACTAATCAGCCCCAGCATTTT

v_gene: TRBV29-1
len: 12
j_gene: TRBJ2-7
abundance: .
d_gene: TRBD2
CDR3aa: CSVGGGAHEQYF
CDR3nt: TGCAGCGTCGGGGGAGGGGCCCACGAGCAGTACTTC

v_gene: TRBV4-3
len: 15
j_gene: TRBJ1-1
abundance: .
d_gene: .
CDR3aa: CASSQAGGGGTEAFF
CDR3nt: TGCGCCAGCAGCCAAGCAGGAGGGGGAGGCACTGAAGCTTTCTTT

v_gene: TRBV6-1
len: 12
j_gene: TRBJ2-2
abundance: .
d_gene: .
CDR3aa: CASSERVGELFF
CDR3nt: TGTGCCAGCAGTGAAAGGGTCGGGGAGCTGTTTTTT

v_gene: TRBV2
len: 12
j_gene: TRBJ2-7
abundance: .
d_gene: .
CDR3aa: CASSYNSYEQYF
CDR3nt: TGTGCCAGCAGCTATAACTCCTACGAGCAGTACTTC

v_gene: TRBV11-2
len: 16
j_gene: TRBJ2-1
abundance: .
d_gene: TRBD2
CDR3aa: CASSLELAGSYNEQFF
CDR3nt: TGTGCCAGCAGCTTAGAACTAGCGGGCTCCTACAATGAGCAGTTCTTC

v_gene: TRBV6-1
len: 15
j_gene: TRBJ1-2
abundance: .
d_gene: .
CDR3aa: CASSAPRDWLYGYTF
CDR3nt: TGTGCCAGCAGTGCCCCCAGGGACTGGCTCTATGGCTACACCTTC

v_gene: TRBV4-1
len: 15
j_gene: TRBJ2-1
abundance: once
d_gene: TRBD1
CDR3aa: CASTLDRGYNNEQFF
CDR3nt: TGCGCCAGCACCCTCGACAGGGGATACAACAATGAGCAGTTCTTC

v_gene: TRBV9
len: 15
j_gene: TRBJ2-7
abundance: .
d_gene: .
CDR3aa: CASSRGGEASLEQYF
CDR3nt: TGTGCCAGCAGCAGGGGGGGGGAGGCCTCTTTGGAGCAGTACTTC